These T cell receptor beta chains were read from a single sample in a study of T-cell memory formation after mild COVID-19. In TCRdb, the 5' RACE reads were re-called with MiXCR into one record per CDR3 protein. In the table there are over 150,000 distinct CDR3 sequences, about a fifth of which are singletons. Input material: PBMCs or a T cell subset sorted from them (not recorded which). These receptors came from an adult woman who had mild COVID-19 (a few samples of this study predate the infection). Cell type and time point are not known. The CDR3 runs from the conserved cysteine through the conserved F or W. Fields, in order: clone size, D gene, J gene, V gene, CDR3 protein, CDR3 DNA. A D gene is named only where the DNA matches it firmly. Rows give clone size only sometimes, using once, few, many, or a class for an expanded clone.

clone size: medium-sized; D gene: .; J gene: TRBJ1-1; V gene: TRBV5-5; CDR3 protein: CASSAQGTEAFF; CDR3 DNA: TGTGCCAGCAGCGCACAGGGCACTGAAGCTTTCTTT
clone size: .; D gene: .; J gene: TRBJ2-7; V gene: TRBV20-1; CDR3 protein: CSALLASYEQYF; CDR3 DNA: TGCAGTGCTCTTCTTGCCAGCTACGAGCAGTACTTC
clone size: .; D gene: .; J gene: TRBJ2-7; V gene: TRBV24-1; CDR3 protein: CATSAGRGEQYF; CDR3 DNA: TGTGCCACTAGTGCCGGGAGAGGCGAGCAGTACTTC
clone size: .; D gene: TRBD1; J gene: TRBJ2-1; V gene: TRBV9; CDR3 protein: CASSEGTGDYNEQFF; CDR3 DNA: TGTGCCAGCAGCGAAGGGACAGGGGACTACAATGAGCAGTTCTTC
clone size: .; D gene: TRBD2; J gene: TRBJ2-7; V gene: TRBV19; CDR3 protein: CASSASGTYEQYF; CDR3 DNA: TGTGCCAGTAGCGCTAGCGGGACCTACGAGCAGTACTTC
clone size: .; D gene: .; J gene: TRBJ1-1; V gene: TRBV4-1; CDR3 protein: CASSHSFSVNTEAFF; CDR3 DNA: TGCGCCAGCAGCCATAGTTTTTCAGTGAACACTGAAGCTTTCTTT
clone size: .; D gene: .; J gene: TRBJ1-5; V gene: TRBV30; CDR3 protein: CAWGNSNQPQHF; CDR3 DNA: TGTGCCTGGGGTAATAGCAATCAGCCCCAGCATTTT
clone size: few; D gene: .; J gene: TRBJ2-5; V gene: TRBV9; CDR3 protein: CASSVGEQVLGETQYF; CDR3 DNA: TGTGCCAGCAGCGTAGGGGAACAGGTGCTCGGGGAGACCCAGTACTTC
clone size: .; D gene: .; J gene: TRBJ1-1; V gene: TRBV7-9; CDR3 protein: CASSSVREGTEAFF; CDR3 DNA: TGTGCCAGCAGCTCCGTCCGAGAGGGCACTGAAGCTTTCTTT
clone size: few; D gene: TRBD2; J gene: TRBJ2-5; V gene: TRBV7-6; CDR3 protein: CASTSGMDQYF; CDR3 DNA: TGTGCCAGCACTAGCGGGATGGACCAGTACTTC
clone size: few; D gene: .; J gene: TRBJ1-5; V gene: TRBV6-6; CDR3 protein: CASSLARQNNQPQHF; CDR3 DNA: TGTGCCAGCAGCCTTGCCCGACAGAATAATCAGCCCCAGCATTTT
clone size: few; D gene: .; J gene: TRBJ2-3; V gene: TRBV6-4; CDR3 protein: CASSDSASFTDTQYF; CDR3 DNA: TGTGCCAGCAGTGACTCGGCCTCCTTCACAGATACGCAGTATTTT
clone size: many; D gene: .; J gene: TRBJ2-2; V gene: TRBV7-9; CDR3 protein: CASSPPTGELFF; CDR3 DNA: TGTGCCAGCAGCCCCCCCACCGGGGAGCTGTTTTTT
clone size: few; D gene: .; J gene: TRBJ2-5; V gene: TRBV4-3; CDR3 protein: CASSQEWAGAETQYF; CDR3 DNA: TGCGCCAGCAGCCAAGAATGGGCCGGAGCAGAGACCCAGTACTTC
clone size: .; D gene: .; J gene: TRBJ2-3; V gene: TRBV20-1; CDR3 protein: CSARDQLEQYF; CDR3 DNA: TGCAGTGCCCGGGACCAGCTTGAGCAGTATTTT
clone size: few; D gene: .; J gene: TRBJ2-7; V gene: TRBV6-5; CDR3 protein: CASSPAPTLSYEQYF; CDR3 DNA: TGTGCCAGCAGTCCTGCCCCGACTCTCTCCTACGAGCAGTACTTC
clone size: few; D gene: .; J gene: TRBJ1-1; V gene: TRBV4-3; CDR3 protein: CASSQPVGGVDTEAFF; CDR3 DNA: TGCGCCAGCAGCCAACCCGTAGGGGGGGTTGACACTGAAGCTTTCTTT
clone size: .; D gene: TRBD1; J gene: TRBJ1-3; V gene: TRBV30; CDR3 protein: CAWGSGTEVLAWTIYF; CDR3 DNA: TGTGCCTGGGGCTCCGGGACAGAGGTCCTGGCTTGGACCATATATTTT
clone size: few; D gene: .; J gene: TRBJ2-7; V gene: TRBV12-3/TRBV12-4; CDR3 protein: CASSLASRGYEQYF; CDR3 DNA: TGTGCCAGCAGTTTGGCTAGCCGGGGCTACGAGCAGTACTTC
clone size: many; D gene: TRBD1; J gene: TRBJ2-2; V gene: TRBV7-9; CDR3 protein: CASSLLQGQVDTGELFF; CDR3 DNA: TGTGCCAGCAGCCTCTTACAGGGGCAAGTCGACACCGGGGAGCTGTTTTTT
clone size: .; D gene: .; J gene: TRBJ2-3; V gene: TRBV2; CDR3 protein: CASSEWGSQSTDTQYF; CDR3 DNA: TGTGCCAGCAGTGAATGGGGCAGTCAAAGCACAGATACGCAGTATTTT
clone size: few; D gene: TRBD2; J gene: TRBJ2-1; V gene: TRBV6-2/TRBV6-3; CDR3 protein: CASSATSGRRDNEQFF; CDR3 DNA: TGTGCCAGCAGTGCCACTAGCGGGAGACGGGACAATGAGCAGTTCTTC
clone size: .; D gene: TRBD2; J gene: TRBJ2-7; V gene: TRBV5-6; CDR3 protein: CASSSGGRQYF; CDR3 DNA: TGTGCCAGCAGCAGCGGGGGGAGGCAGTACTTC
clone size: .; D gene: TRBD1; J gene: TRBJ2-7; V gene: TRBV12-3/TRBV12-4; CDR3 protein: CASSFPGTGAHEQYF; CDR3 DNA: TGTGCCAGCAGTTTCCCCGGGACAGGGGCCCACGAGCAGTACTTC